This is a list of T cell receptor beta chains from one sample in a study of neurological immune-mediated disorders. In TCRdb, the 5' RACE reads were re-called with MiXCR into one record per CDR3 protein. This table has about 70,000 distinct CDR3 sequences, approximately 3.4% appearing once. Material: PBMCs. Every receptor here comes from a woman aged 45-65 years with multiple sclerosis. The CDR3 runs from the conserved cysteine through the conserved F or W. The D gene is left open where the match is weak. Size is stated for part of the rows, as once, few or many counts, or as a class when the clone is expanded.

CDR3 DNA: TGCAGTGCCCCGGGACTAGGCACAGATACGCAGTATTTT
CDR3 protein: CSAPGLGTDTQYF
clone size: many
J gene: TRBJ2-3
D gene: TRBD2
V gene: TRBV20-1

CDR3 DNA: TGCGCCAGCAGCTTGGACACGGGAGGAGCCTACAATGAGCAGTTCTTC
CDR3 protein: CASSLDTGGAYNEQFF
clone size: many
J gene: TRBJ2-1
D gene: TRBD2
V gene: TRBV5-1

CDR3 DNA: TGTGCCAGCAGCTTAAAACGTAGCTTGGCCGCGAATGAGCAGTTCTTC
CDR3 protein: CASSLKRSLAANEQFF
clone size: many
J gene: TRBJ2-1
D gene: -
V gene: TRBV7-2

CDR3 DNA: TGTGCCAGCAGCTTTGGTCAGAGCACAGATACGCAGTATTTT
CDR3 protein: CASSFGQSTDTQYF
clone size: -
J gene: TRBJ2-3
D gene: -
V gene: TRBV7-9

CDR3 DNA: TGCGCCAGCGGATCACCCGGGCAGGTCTATGGCTACACCTTC
CDR3 protein: CASGSPGQVYGYTF
clone size: few
J gene: TRBJ1-2
D gene: -
V gene: TRBV5-1

CDR3 DNA: TGCAGTGCTAGAGACCCCGTTTCCTCTGGAAACACCATATATTTT
CDR3 protein: CSARDPVSSGNTIYF
clone size: many
J gene: TRBJ1-3
D gene: -
V gene: TRBV20-1

CDR3 DNA: TGTGCCAGCGGGCAAGAGACCCAGTACTTC
CDR3 protein: CASGQETQYF
clone size: many
J gene: TRBJ2-5
D gene: -
V gene: TRBV3-1

CDR3 DNA: TGTGCCAGCAGTTCTGGACGGGGCACCCAGTACTTC
CDR3 protein: CASSSGRGTQYF
clone size: few
J gene: TRBJ2-5
D gene: -
V gene: TRBV2

CDR3 DNA: TGTGCCAGCAGTTACTGTTGGGAGACCCAGTACTTC
CDR3 protein: CASSYCWETQYF
clone size: once
J gene: TRBJ2-5
D gene: -
V gene: TRBV6-2/TRBV6-3

CDR3 DNA: TGTGCCAGCAGCCTCTCCTATAGCGGGGGCAGCACAGATACGCAGTATTTT
CDR3 protein: CASSLSYSGGSTDTQYF
clone size: many
J gene: TRBJ2-3
D gene: TRBD2
V gene: TRBV7-2

CDR3 DNA: TGCGCCAGCAGCTACGCTAGCGGGAGGGGATACGAGCAGTACTTC
CDR3 protein: CASSYASGRGYEQYF
clone size: many
J gene: TRBJ2-7
D gene: TRBD2
V gene: TRBV5-1

CDR3 DNA: TGTGCCAGCTCACCGGGACAGAATTCTAACTATGGCTACACCTTC
CDR3 protein: CASSPGQNSNYGYTF
clone size: -
J gene: TRBJ1-2
D gene: TRBD1
V gene: TRBV18

CDR3 DNA: TGCGCCAGCAGCTTGGTCCCGGCAGCGGGAGAGACCCAGTACTTC
CDR3 protein: CASSLVPAAGETQYF
clone size: many
J gene: TRBJ2-5
D gene: -
V gene: TRBV5-1

CDR3 DNA: TGTGCCAGCAGCCTCGGTACAAACTTAGCCTACAATGAGCAGTTCTTC
CDR3 protein: CASSLGTNLAYNEQFF
clone size: many
J gene: TRBJ2-1
D gene: -
V gene: TRBV5-5

CDR3 DNA: TGCGCCAGCAGCCCAACAGGGGAGGCCGGGGAGCTGTTTTTT
CDR3 protein: CASSPTGEAGELFF
clone size: many
J gene: TRBJ2-2
D gene: -
V gene: TRBV5-1

CDR3 DNA: TGTGCCAGCAGTTTCCTAGGGTCCAATGAGCAGTTCTTC
CDR3 protein: CASSFLGSNEQFF
clone size: many
J gene: TRBJ2-1
D gene: -
V gene: TRBV12-3/TRBV12-4

CDR3 DNA: TGTGCCACCAGTCGGGACGGGGGGGCCGAGACCCAGTACTTC
CDR3 protein: CATSRDGGAETQYF
clone size: many
J gene: TRBJ2-5
D gene: TRBD2
V gene: TRBV24-1

CDR3 DNA: TGCAGTGCTAGTTACGGGCCCAATGAAAAACTGTTTTTT
CDR3 protein: CSASYGPNEKLFF
clone size: many
J gene: TRBJ1-4
D gene: -
V gene: TRBV20-1

CDR3 DNA: TGTGCCAGCAGCTTACTTCGGACAGTCTATGGCTACACCTTC
CDR3 protein: CASSLLRTVYGYTF
clone size: many
J gene: TRBJ1-2
D gene: -
V gene: TRBV7-8

CDR3 DNA: TGCAGTGCCACCTGGAATGAAAAACTGTTTTTT
CDR3 protein: CSATWNEKLFF
clone size: many
J gene: TRBJ1-4
D gene: -
V gene: TRBV20-1

CDR3 DNA: TGCGCCAGCAGCTTAACAGGGGGCGAAGTCGGGGAGCTGTTTTTT
CDR3 protein: CASSLTGGEVGELFF
clone size: many
J gene: TRBJ2-2
D gene: TRBD1
V gene: TRBV5-1

CDR3 DNA: TGTGCCATCAGTGACCCGGGACAGCTTAATGAAAAACTGTTTTTT
CDR3 protein: CAISDPGQLNEKLFF
clone size: many
J gene: TRBJ1-4
D gene: TRBD1
V gene: TRBV10-3

CDR3 DNA: TGCAGTGCTCCGTCGGGAGGTAGCGGTACCACAGATACGCAGTATTTT
CDR3 protein: CSAPSGGSGTTDTQYF
clone size: many
J gene: TRBJ2-3
D gene: TRBD2
V gene: TRBV20-1

CDR3 DNA: TGTGCCTGGAGGGATAATGGGTATAATTCACCCCTCCACTTT
CDR3 protein: CAWRDNGYNSPLHF
clone size: many
J gene: TRBJ1-6
D gene: -
V gene: TRBV6-6

CDR3 DNA: TGTGCCAGACAGATTAAGGAGGGGGCCCGCCTCCAGCCCCAGCATTTT
CDR3 protein: CARQIKEGARLQPQHF
clone size: many
J gene: TRBJ1-5
D gene: TRBD1
V gene: TRBV6-7

CDR3 DNA: TGTGCCAGCAGCGTAACGCTAGTGGGGACAGGGCTTTTAGAGCAGTTCTTC
CDR3 protein: CASSVTLVGTGLLEQFF
clone size: many
J gene: TRBJ2-1
D gene: TRBD1
V gene: TRBV9

CDR3 DNA: TGCAGCGTGCGCGTGGCGGGGCTCAACACTGAAGCTTTCTTT
CDR3 protein: CSVRVAGLNTEAFF
clone size: many
J gene: TRBJ1-1
D gene: -
V gene: TRBV29-1

CDR3 DNA: TGTGCCAGCAGCTCTGTAGAGGGAGACAACAATGAGCAGTTCTTC
CDR3 protein: CASSSVEGDNNEQFF
clone size: many
J gene: TRBJ2-1
D gene: -
V gene: TRBV7-2

CDR3 DNA: TGTGCCAGCAGTCCGGGGACTTATACCTACGAGCAGTACTTC
CDR3 protein: CASSPGTYTYEQYF
clone size: many
J gene: TRBJ2-7
D gene: -
V gene: TRBV12-3/TRBV12-4

CDR3 DNA: TGTGCCATCAGGGACGGGATCTCTGGAAACACCATATATTTT
CDR3 protein: CAIRDGISGNTIYF
clone size: many
J gene: TRBJ1-3
D gene: -
V gene: TRBV10-3

CDR3 DNA: TGTGCCACCAGGGGGACTAGCACAGATACGCAGTATTTT
CDR3 protein: CATRGTSTDTQYF
clone size: many
J gene: TRBJ2-3
D gene: -
V gene: TRBV15